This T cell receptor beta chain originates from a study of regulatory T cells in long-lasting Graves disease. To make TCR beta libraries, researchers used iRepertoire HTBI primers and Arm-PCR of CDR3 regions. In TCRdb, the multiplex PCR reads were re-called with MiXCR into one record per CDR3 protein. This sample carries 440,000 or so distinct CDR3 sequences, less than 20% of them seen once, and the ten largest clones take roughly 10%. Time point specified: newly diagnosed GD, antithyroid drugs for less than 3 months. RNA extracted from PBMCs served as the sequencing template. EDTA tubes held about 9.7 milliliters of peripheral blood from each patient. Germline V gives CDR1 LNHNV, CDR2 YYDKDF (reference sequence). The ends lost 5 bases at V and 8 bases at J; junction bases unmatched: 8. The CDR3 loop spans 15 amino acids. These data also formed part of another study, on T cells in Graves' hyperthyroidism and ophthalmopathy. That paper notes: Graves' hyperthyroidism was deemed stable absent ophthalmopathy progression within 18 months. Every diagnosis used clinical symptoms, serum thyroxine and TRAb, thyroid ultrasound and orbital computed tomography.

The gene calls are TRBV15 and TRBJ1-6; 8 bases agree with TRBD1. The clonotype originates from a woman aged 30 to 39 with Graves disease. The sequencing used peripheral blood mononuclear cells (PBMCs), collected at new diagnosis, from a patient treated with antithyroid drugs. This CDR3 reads CATSARTGSDSPLHF. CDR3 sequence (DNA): TGTGCCACCAGCGCTCGGACAGGGAGTGATTCACCCCTCCACTTT.